This TCR beta chain was recorded in a study of Tregs in tolerant kidney transplant recipients. Turning to this clone: Different DNA sequences within this sample yield the same CDR3.

The ends were cut back, 4 bases at V and 5 bases at J, with 11 bases in the middle. Germline V gene sequence: CDR1 SEHNR, CDR2 FQNEAQ (reference sequence). The CDR3 loop spans 13 amino acids. Produced via immunoSEQ multiplex PCR; TCRdb's table is partial and in-frame only. The sample carries approximately 260,000 clones, 65% to 85% recorded once. The chain uses TRBV7-9 and TRBJ1-1; D is perhaps TRBD1 (6 bases). This clonotype was obtained from a human donor in good health. Sequencing was performed on CD4+ T cells from blood. In nucleotides, the CDR3 is TGTGCCAGCAGCTCACAGGGCGGGACTGAAGCTTTCTTT. Protein product: CASSSQGGTEAFF.